This paragraph reports one TCR beta chain. Its antigen is still unknown. Germline lookup yields CDR1 PRHDT and CDR2 FYEKMQ (reference sequence). V dropped 5 bases and J dropped 10; count of bases not matched to a gene: 16. CDR3 size: 15 residues. The data derive from a study of cytomegalovirus exposure and HLA in healthy donors. Whole-study findings and limits: HLA alleles showed associations with 16,951 TCR beta sequences in a later analysis, at a 0.05 false discovery rate. An analysis was carried out at a later point. It showed that HLA-associated TCR beta chains were more clonally expanded than equally common non-associated chains.

Amplification used 60 Vbeta primers and 13 Jbeta primers. Libraries were prepared by immunoSEQ multiplex PCR; TCRdb keeps only in-frame clonotypes and omits some of them. The data hold approximately 97,000 clones, with about three fifths observed a single time. The specimen was PBMCs. The V and J genes are TRBV13 and TRBJ1-1, with TRBD1 matching over 7 bases. This TCR came from a human donor in good health. CDR3 coding DNA: TGTGCCAGCAGCCTAACGGGACAGCGTTTGACGGGAGCTTTCTTT. This translates into CASSLTGQRLTGAFF.